This TCR beta chain came from a study of CD8 T cells in ankylosing spondylitis. Broader study findings: Among TCR beta sequences, a motif of several highly homologous variants appeared characteristic of ankylosing spondylitis blood. Certain motif variants had earlier appeared in reactive arthritis synovial fluid and blood.

Each CDR3 protein is one row after TCRdb ran MiXCR on the 5' RACE reads. The table lists over 450,000 distinct CDR3 sequences, roughly 13% of them singletons, with under 7.5% in the top ten. This clonotype was seen only a few times. Its antigen remains unknown. Looked up from germline, CDR1 is MNHEY and CDR2 is SMNVEV (reference sequence). The CDR3 contains 15 residues. V was pared by 4 bases and J by 10 bases, with 19 bases between. The clonotype originates from a male donor with ankylosing spondylitis. Sequences were obtained from blood, either unsorted or a sorted T cell fraction (not recorded which). The rearrangement links TRBV27 to TRBJ1-4, with a weak D call TRBD1 (5 bases). CDR3 sequence: CASSSLNGRDVKLFF. In DNA form, the CDR3 reads TGTGCCAGCAGTTCCCTCAACGGGAGGGACGTAAAACTGTTTTTT.